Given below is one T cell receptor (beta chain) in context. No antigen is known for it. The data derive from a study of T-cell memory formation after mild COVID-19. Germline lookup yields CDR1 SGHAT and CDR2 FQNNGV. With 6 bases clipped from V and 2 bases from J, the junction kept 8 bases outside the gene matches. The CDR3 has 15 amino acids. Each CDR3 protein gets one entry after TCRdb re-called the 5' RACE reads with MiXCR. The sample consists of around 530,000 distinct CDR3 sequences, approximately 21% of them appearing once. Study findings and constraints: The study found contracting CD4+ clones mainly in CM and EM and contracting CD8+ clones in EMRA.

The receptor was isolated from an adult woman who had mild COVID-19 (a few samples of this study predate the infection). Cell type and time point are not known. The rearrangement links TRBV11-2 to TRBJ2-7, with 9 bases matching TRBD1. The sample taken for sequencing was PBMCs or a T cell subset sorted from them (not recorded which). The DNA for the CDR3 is TGTGCCAGCAGAACCTCCGGGACAGGGACCTACGAGCAGTACTTC. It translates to CASRTSGTGTYEQYF.